Reported below is one TCR beta chain. Its antigen remains unknown. Donors comprised only Caucasian adults living in Nashville, Tennessee. V was clipped by 1 base and J by 1 base, with 15 bases between them. The CDR3 consists of 17 residues. Germline lookup yields CDR1 SGHAT and CDR2 FQNNGV. The sample is drawn from a study of shared clonotypes between healthy human individuals. Study-wide findings and caveats: Sampling included only blood; tissue repertoires likely differ. Depth was large, yet rarefaction showed that sorted-subset sequencing was incomplete. It was anticipated that sequencing depth would influence how many clonotypes donors shared.

The repertoire was sequenced with immunoSEQ multiplex PCR; TCRdb's copy has only in-frame clones and lacks some. The data hold approximately 330,000 clones, with more than 60% observed a single time. This chain joins TRBV11-2 and TRBJ2-3; no definite D call. Input material: memory CD4+ T cells sorted from blood. Subset: CD45RA-negative fraction. This sequence was found in a man aged 30-40 years in good health. The CDR3 reads CASSLGGRRLGTDTQYF. CDR3 DNA: TGTGCCAGCAGCTTAGGAGGTCGGCGATTGGGCACAGATACGCAGTATTTT.